This passage covers 8 T cell receptor beta chains from one sample sequenced in a study of CD8 T cells in Susac syndrome. About 0.5 to 1 ug RNA was reverse transcribed with random hexamers. TCRdb analysed the immunoSEQ multiplex PCR reads with MiXCR anew, one entry per CDR3 protein. The sample has approximately 150,000 distinct CDR3 sequences, roughly 94% seen once; the top ten hold about 0.1%. The sample comprised CD4+ T cells from PBMCs. The receptors here all came from a human donor with multiple sclerosis.

The rearrangement uses TRBV28 and TRBJ2-3; the D call may be TRBD1 or TRBD2 (5 bases each). Germline values: CDR1 MDHEN, CDR2 SYDVKM. The CDR3 extends over 15 amino acids. Trimming took 7 bases from V and 1 from J, leaving 15 bases between them. The CDR3 here is CASNRGASRTDTQYF. CDR3 DNA: TGTGCCAGCAACCGAGGGGCATCTCGCACAGATACGCAGTATTTT. The whole variable domain, filled in from reference TRBV28 and TRBJ2-3, reads DVKVTQSSRYLVKRTGEKVFLECVQDMDHENMFWYRQDPGLGLRLIYFSYDVKMKEKGDIPEGYSVSREKKERFSLILESASTNQTSMYLCASNRGASRTDTQYFGPGTRLTVL.

J is TRBJ2-2 and V is TRBV6-4, with D possibly being TRBD2 (6 bases). Trimming removed 11 bases from V and 7 bases from J, with 20 bases in between. The CDR3 is 14 amino acids. Germline V gene sequence: CDR1 MRHNA, CDR2 SNTAGT. The CDR3 loop reads CASCLGGLVGELFF. The DNA for the CDR3 is TGTGCCTCCTGCTTGGGAGGACTCGTCGGGGAGCTGTTTTTT.

The chain recombines TRBV29-1 with TRBJ1-1; 8 nucleotides agree with TRBD1. The CDR3 has 14 residues. In germline, CDR1 is SQVTM, CDR2 ANQGSEA. V was clipped by 4 bases and J by 2 bases; unmatched bases: 6. The CDR3: CSVGRGQVNTEAFF. CDR3 bases: TGCAGCGTTGGCCGGGGACAGGTCAACACTGAAGCTTTCTTT.

The V call is TRBV29-1, the J call TRBJ2-7; unclear D gene. V lost 0 bases, J lost 5 bases, and 14 bases lay in between. The CDR3 extends over 14 amino acids. Germline lookup yields CDR1 SQVTM and CDR2 ANQGSEA. Here the CDR3 reads CSVEDQGYSDEQYF. The DNA for the CDR3 is TGCAGCGTTGAAGATCAAGGGTATAGTGACGAGCAGTACTTC.

This chain joins TRBV3-1 and TRBJ1-1; D unresolved. Germline CDR1 is LGHDT and CDR2 is YNNKEL (reference sequence). The CDR3 length is 11 residues. Trimming cost V 8 bases and J 0 bases, with 4 bases left between them. CDR3: CASRLNTEAFF. As DNA, the CDR3 is TGTGCCAGCCGTCTGAACACTGAAGCTTTCTTT.

V and J are TRBV27 and TRBJ2-3, with 7 bases fitting TRBD2. Trimming at V came to 4 bases and at J to 5 bases, leaving 3 bases not matched to a gene. Germline V CDR1 and CDR2: MNHEY, SMNVEV (reference sequence). The CDR3 is 13 amino acids. The CDR3 loop reads CASSYQRGDTQYF. DNA for the CDR3: TGTGCCAGCAGTTATCAGCGGGGAGATACGCAGTATTTT.

The rearrangement joins TRBV10-3 to TRBJ1-1; TRBD1 might be the D (6 bases). CDR1 is ENHRY, CDR2 SYGVKD, per germline. Trimming left V 11 bases short and J 1 base short, with 14 bases between. The CDR3 consists of 13 residues. The DNA of the CDR3 is TGTGCCGCATTACAGGGAACGAACACTGAAGCTTTCTTT. The encoded protein is CAALQGTNTEAFF.

The V and J genes are TRBV12-2 and TRBJ2-1. TRBV12-2 is a pseudogene segment. CDR3 length: 12 residues. CDR3 in amino acids: CASRLLKREQFF. CDR3 DNA: TGTGCAAGTCGCTTACTCAAGCGGGAGCAGTTCTTC.